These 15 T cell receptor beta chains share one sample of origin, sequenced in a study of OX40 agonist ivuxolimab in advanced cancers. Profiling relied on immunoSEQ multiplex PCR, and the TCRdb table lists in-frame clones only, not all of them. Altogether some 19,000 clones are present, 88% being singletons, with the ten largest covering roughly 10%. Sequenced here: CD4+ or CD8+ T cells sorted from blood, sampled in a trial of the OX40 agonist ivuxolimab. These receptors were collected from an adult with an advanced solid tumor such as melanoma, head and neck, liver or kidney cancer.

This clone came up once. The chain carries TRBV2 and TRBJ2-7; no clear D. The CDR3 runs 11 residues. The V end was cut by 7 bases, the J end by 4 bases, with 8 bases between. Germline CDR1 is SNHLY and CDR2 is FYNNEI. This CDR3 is CASTQGYEQYF. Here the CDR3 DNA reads TGTGCCAGCACCCAAGGTTACGAGCAGTACTTC.

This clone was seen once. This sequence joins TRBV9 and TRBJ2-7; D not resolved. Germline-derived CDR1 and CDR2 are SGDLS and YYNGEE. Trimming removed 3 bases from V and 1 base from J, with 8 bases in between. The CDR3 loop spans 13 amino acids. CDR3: CASSASTSYEQYF. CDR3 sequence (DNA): TGTGCCAGCAGCGCCTCGACATCCTACGAGCAGTACTTC.

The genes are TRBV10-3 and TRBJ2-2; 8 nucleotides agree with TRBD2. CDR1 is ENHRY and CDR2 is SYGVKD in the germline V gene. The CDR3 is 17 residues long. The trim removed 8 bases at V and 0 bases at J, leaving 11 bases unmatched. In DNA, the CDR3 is TGTGCCATCCGAGGGACTAGTCCTATACCGAACACCGGGGAGCTGTTTTTT. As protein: CAIRGTSPIPNTGELFF.

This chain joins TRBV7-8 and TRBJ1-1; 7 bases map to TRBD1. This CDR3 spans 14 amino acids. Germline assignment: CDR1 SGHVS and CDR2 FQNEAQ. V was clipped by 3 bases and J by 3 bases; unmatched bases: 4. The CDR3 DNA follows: TGTGCCAGCAGCTTCAGGGGGAGGGACACTGAAGCTTTCTTT. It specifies CASSFRGRDTEAFF.

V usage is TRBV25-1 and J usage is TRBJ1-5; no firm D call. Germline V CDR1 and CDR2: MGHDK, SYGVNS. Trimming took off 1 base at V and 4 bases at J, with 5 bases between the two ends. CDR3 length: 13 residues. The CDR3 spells CASSESFNQPQHF. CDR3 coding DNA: TGTGCCAGCAGTGAATCCTTTAATCAGCCCCAGCATTTT.

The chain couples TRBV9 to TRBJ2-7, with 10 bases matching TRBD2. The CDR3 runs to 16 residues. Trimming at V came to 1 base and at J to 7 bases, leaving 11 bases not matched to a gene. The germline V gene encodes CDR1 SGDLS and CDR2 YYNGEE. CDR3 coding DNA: TGTGCCAGCAGCGTATCCGCTAGCGGGGGTAAAGGTGAGCAGTACTTC. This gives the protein CASSVSASGGKGEQYF.

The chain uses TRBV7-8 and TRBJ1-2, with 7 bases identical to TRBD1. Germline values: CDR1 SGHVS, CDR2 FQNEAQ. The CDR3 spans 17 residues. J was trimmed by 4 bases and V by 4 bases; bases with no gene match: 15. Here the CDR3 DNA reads TGTGCCAGCAGCTCAGAAGGGACAGCTATACCCCTCTATGGCTACACCTTC. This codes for CASSSEGTAIPLYGYTF.

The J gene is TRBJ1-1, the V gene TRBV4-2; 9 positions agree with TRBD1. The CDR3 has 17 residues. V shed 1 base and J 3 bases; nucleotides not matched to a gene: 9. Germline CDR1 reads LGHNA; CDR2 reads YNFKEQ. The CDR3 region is CASSQAGTGIWDTEAFF. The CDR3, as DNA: TGTGCCAGCAGCCAAGCCGGGACAGGGATCTGGGACACTGAAGCTTTCTTT.

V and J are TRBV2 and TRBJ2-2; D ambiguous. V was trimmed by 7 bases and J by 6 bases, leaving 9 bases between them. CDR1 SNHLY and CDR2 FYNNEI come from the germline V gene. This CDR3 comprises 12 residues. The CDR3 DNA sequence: TGTGCCAGCATAATGAGGTCCGGGGAGCTGTTTTTT. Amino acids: CASIMRSGELFF.

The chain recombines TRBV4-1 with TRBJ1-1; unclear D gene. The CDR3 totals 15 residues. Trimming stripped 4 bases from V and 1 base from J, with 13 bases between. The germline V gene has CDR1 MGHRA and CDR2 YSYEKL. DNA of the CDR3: TGCGCCAGCAGCCTCACCATGTCCTGGAACACTGAAGCTTTCTTT. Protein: CASSLTMSWNTEAFF.

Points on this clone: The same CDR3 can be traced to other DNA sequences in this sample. The CDR3 reads CAWSGTSYEQYF. CDR3 nucleotides: TGTGCCTGGAGTGGGACTAGCTACGAGCAGTACTTC. The gene calls are TRBV30 and TRBJ2-7; 7 nucleotides agree with TRBD2. The CDR3 runs to 12 residues. Germline CDR1 is GTSNPN and CDR2 is SVGIG (reference sequence). The ends lost 1 base at V and 3 bases at J; junction bases unmatched: 0.

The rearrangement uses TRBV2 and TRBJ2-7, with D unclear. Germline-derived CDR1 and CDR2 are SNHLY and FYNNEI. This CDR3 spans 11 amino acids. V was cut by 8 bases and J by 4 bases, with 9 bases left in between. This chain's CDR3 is CASLGGYEQYF. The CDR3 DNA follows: TGTGCCAGCCTGGGCGGATACGAGCAGTACTTC.

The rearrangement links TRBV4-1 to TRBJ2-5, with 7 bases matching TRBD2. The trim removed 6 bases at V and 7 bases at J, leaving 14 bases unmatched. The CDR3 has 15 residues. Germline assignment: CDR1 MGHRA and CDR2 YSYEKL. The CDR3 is CASSFVAGVIWTQYF. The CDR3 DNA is TGCGCCAGCAGTTTCGTAGCGGGTGTGATATGGACCCAGTACTTC.

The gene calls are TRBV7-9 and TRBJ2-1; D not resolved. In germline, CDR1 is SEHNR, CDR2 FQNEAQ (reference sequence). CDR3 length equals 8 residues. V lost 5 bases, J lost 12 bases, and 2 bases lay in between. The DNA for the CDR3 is TGTGCCAGCAGCCCGCAGTTCTTC. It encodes CASSPQFF.

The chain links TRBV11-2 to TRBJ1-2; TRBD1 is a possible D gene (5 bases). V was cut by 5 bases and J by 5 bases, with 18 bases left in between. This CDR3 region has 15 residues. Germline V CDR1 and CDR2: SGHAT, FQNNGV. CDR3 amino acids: CASSHGGGYHYGYTF. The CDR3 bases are TGTGCCAGCAGCCACGGGGGAGGTTACCATTATGGCTACACCTTC. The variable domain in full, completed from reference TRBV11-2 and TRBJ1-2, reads EAGVAQSPRYKIIEKRQSVAFWCNPISGHATLYWYQQILGQGPKLLIQFQNNGVVDDSQLPKDRFSAERLKGVDSTLKIQPAKLEDSAVYLCASSHGGGYHYGYTFGSGTRLTVV.